One and the same sample provided the 18 T cell receptor beta chains below, sequenced in a study of long-term antiretroviral therapy in people with HIV. The immunoSEQ assay was v3.0, run at survey level. The protocol was immunoSEQ multiplex PCR, while the TCRdb copy is restricted to in-frame clones and leaves out a portion. The sample gives about 20,000 clones, more than 70% of which show up once; roughly a tenth is in the top ten. The sequencing used unsorted PBMCs, collected 2.4 years after starting antiretroviral therapy. Every receptor here comes from a man aged 35-49 years with HIV.

The CDR3 region has the DNA TGCGCCAGCAGCCAGGACAGGGGAGGTTCGGAAAAACTGTTTTTT. This sequence encodes CASSQDRGGSEKLFF. V and J are TRBV4-3 and TRBJ1-4, with TRBD1 matching 9 bases. In germline, CDR1 is LGHNA, CDR2 YSLEER. The CDR3 extends over 15 amino acids. J was trimmed by 8 bases and V by 3 bases; bases with no gene match: 7.

This clone was recorded a few times. J is TRBJ1-2 and V is TRBV10-2; D not resolved. CDR3 length: 15 amino acids. Germline V gene data show CDR1 as WSHSY and CDR2 as SAAADI. The germline V and J ends were trimmed by 0 bases and 8 bases, with 16 bases remaining between them. CDR3 residues: CASSESSTTVGGYTF. The CDR3 DNA reads as TGCGCCAGCAGTGAGTCGAGTACGACTGTAGGAGGCTACACCTTC.

The gene calls are TRBV7-6 and TRBJ1-1; D is possibly TRBD1 (5 bases). V lost 5 bases to trimming and J lost 2 bases, with 18 bases between them. Germline assignment: CDR1 SGHVS and CDR2 FNYEAQ. The CDR3 contains 16 residues. CDR3 sequence: CASSPSSQGGNTEAFF. The CDR3 DNA follows: TGTGCCAGCAGCCCCTCGAGTCAGGGCGGAAACACTGAAGCTTTCTTT.

This clone came up a few times. The CDR3 DNA reads as TGTGCCATCAGTGTGGGTGCACCTCGAGAAGCTGGAAACACCATATATTTT. Translated, it gives CAISVGAPREAGNTIYF. The V gene is TRBV10-3, the J gene TRBJ1-3; unclear D gene. The CDR3 extends over 17 amino acids. Germline lookup yields CDR1 ENHRY and CDR2 SYGVKD. V shed 4 bases and J shed 2 bases, with 18 bases lying between them.

The V and J genes are TRBV6-6 and TRBJ1-1; D may be TRBD1 (6 bases). V dropped 10 bases and J dropped 1 base, with 16 bases sitting between them. The CDR3 contains 14 residues. The V gene's germline CDR1 is MNHNY and CDR2 SVGAGI (reference sequence). CDR3: CAISPQGGNTEAFF. The CDR3 nucleotides read TGTGCCATCTCCCCACAGGGCGGGAACACTGAAGCTTTCTTT.

The chain joins TRBV5-1 to TRBJ2-1; D uncertain. With 4 bases removed from V and 10 bases from J, the gap between germline ends came to 6 bases. The CDR3 runs to 10 residues. Germline-derived CDR1 and CDR2 are SGHRS and YFSETQ. The CDR3 DNA reads as TGCGCCAGCAGCCTCAGGGAGCAGTTCTTC. Translating gives CASSLREQFF. The whole variable domain, filled in from reference TRBV5-1 and TRBJ2-1, reads KAGVTQTPRYLIKTRGQQVTLSCSPISGHRSVSWYQQTPGQGLQFLFEYFSETQRNKGNFPGRFSGRQFSNSRSEMNVSTLELGDSALYLCASSLREQFFGPGTRLTVL.

This sequence joins TRBV27 and TRBJ2-7, with 8 bases that match TRBD1. Trimming removed 5 bases from V and 7 bases from J; junction bases left unmatched: 7. CDR1 is MNHEY, CDR2 SMNVEV, per germline (reference sequence). The CDR3 has 13 amino acids. CDR3 sequence: CASSPSGGNEQYF. The CDR3 coding sequence is TGTGCCAGCAGTCCCTCAGGGGGCAATGAGCAGTACTTC.

The chain is built from TRBV7-2 and TRBJ2-3, with unresolved D. CDR1 and CDR2 from the germline V gene are SGHTA and FQGNSA. The CDR3 is 15 residues long. The V gene lost 1 base and the J gene lost 0 bases, with 8 bases spanning the gap. The DNA for the CDR3 is TGTGCCAGCAGCTTAGGCTTTGTAAGCACAGATACGCAGTATTTT. Its protein is CASSLGFVSTDTQYF.

The V call is TRBV11-2, the J call TRBJ2-2; D is possibly TRBD1 (6 bases). CDR3 length: 15 residues. V was clipped by 5 bases and J by 7 bases, with 17 bases between them. Germline CDR1 and CDR2: SGHAT and FQNNGV. CDR3 region: CASSPDRIFGGELFF. For the CDR3, the DNA is TGTGCCAGCAGCCCCGACAGGATTTTTGGCGGGGAGCTGTTTTTT.

The CDR3 coding sequence is TGTGCCAGCAGTCTATGGGGGGACCCTAATGAAAAACTGTTTTTT. Its protein product is CASSLWGDPNEKLFF. V gene TRBV27 combines with J gene TRBJ1-4, with D tentatively TRBD1 (5 bases). This CDR3 is built from 15 residues. Looked up from germline, CDR1 is MNHEY and CDR2 is SMNVEV (reference sequence). The V and J ends lost 5 bases and 3 bases respectively, with 13 bases between them. The full variable domain, completed using reference TRBV27 and TRBJ1-4, is EAQVTQNPRYLITVTGKKLTVTCSQNMNHEYMSWYRQDPGLGLRQIYYSMNVEVTDKGDVPEGYKVSRKEKRNFPLILESPSPNQTSLYFCASSLWGDPNEKLFFGSGTQLSVL.

The chain links TRBV28 to TRBJ1-4; 9 nucleotides match TRBD1. Germline-derived CDR1 and CDR2 are MDHEN and SYDVKM. This CDR3 is 14 amino acids long. Germline trimming cut 6 bases from V and 4 bases from J; bases unmatched to any gene: 3. CDR3 protein: CASRKTGGNEKLFF. The DNA for the CDR3 is TGTGCCAGCAGGAAGACAGGGGGTAATGAAAAACTGTTTTTT.

This chain's CDR3 is CASSSPGYNEQFF. CDR3 coding DNA: TGTGCCAGCAGCTCCCCCGGATACAATGAGCAGTTCTTC. V and J are TRBV11-3 and TRBJ2-1, with no clear D. CDR1 and CDR2 from the germline V gene are SGHNT and YENEEA. The CDR3 has 13 amino acids. The V gene lost 4 bases and the J gene lost 4 bases, with 8 bases spanning the gap.

V gene TRBV6-6 combines with J gene TRBJ2-1; no clear D. The CDR3 is 15 residues long. V lost 5 bases to trimming and J lost 0 bases, with 11 bases between them. CDR1 and CDR2 from the germline V gene are MNHNY and SVGAGI (reference sequence). The CDR3 nucleotides are TGTGCCAGCAGTGGCTCCCTGAGCTCCTACAATGAGCAGTTCTTC. This encodes CASSGSLSSYNEQFF.

The chain couples TRBV11-1 to TRBJ2-1, with 8 bases that match TRBD1. CDR1 is SGHAT and CDR2 is FQDESV in the germline V gene (reference sequence). This CDR3 contains 16 residues. Losses at the gene ends were 5 bases for V and 3 bases for J; bases not matched to a gene: 9. This CDR3 reads CASSQLNRGFYNEQFF. DNA for the CDR3: TGTGCCAGCAGCCAATTAAACAGGGGGTTCTACAATGAGCAGTTCTTC.

The V gene is TRBV5-1, the J gene TRBJ2-2; 7 bases map to TRBD1. Germline trimming cut 6 bases from V and 5 bases from J; bases unmatched to any gene: 10. The germline V gene encodes CDR1 SGHRS and CDR2 YFSETQ. The CDR3 loop spans 15 amino acids. CDR3 in amino acids: CASKAGGVETGELFF. The CDR3 DNA reads TGCGCCAGCAAAGCAGGGGGAGTGGAAACCGGGGAGCTGTTTTTT.

This chain uses TRBV29-1 with TRBJ2-2, with D unclear. Germline CDR1 and CDR2: SQVTM and ANQGSEA. The V gene lost 4 bases and the J gene lost 0 bases, with 6 bases spanning the gap. The CDR3 length is 13 residues. The chain's CDR3 is CSVVRTNTGELFF. In nucleotides, the CDR3 is TGCAGCGTTGTCAGAACGAACACCGGGGAGCTGTTTTTT.

J is TRBJ2-7 and V is TRBV6-1; possibly TRBD1 or TRBD2 for D (5 bases each). This CDR3 comprises 13 residues. The germline gives CDR1 MNHNS, CDR2 SASEGT. Trimming took 1 base from V and 5 from J, leaving 9 bases between them. The CDR3 DNA reads TGTGCCAGCAGTGAAGGGGGGTGGCACGAGCAGTACTTC. This codes for CASSEGGWHEQYF.

This clone was counted between two and nine times. The chain employs TRBV2 and TRBJ1-4; 8 bases are a match to TRBD1. Germline lookup yields CDR1 SNHLY and CDR2 FYNNEI. CDR3 length: 14 residues. V lost 6 bases to trimming and J lost 3 bases; unmatched junction nucleotides: 3. CDR3 sequence: CASSLQGANEKLFF. The CDR3 bases are TGTGCCAGCAGCTTACAGGGGGCTAATGAAAAACTGTTTTTT.